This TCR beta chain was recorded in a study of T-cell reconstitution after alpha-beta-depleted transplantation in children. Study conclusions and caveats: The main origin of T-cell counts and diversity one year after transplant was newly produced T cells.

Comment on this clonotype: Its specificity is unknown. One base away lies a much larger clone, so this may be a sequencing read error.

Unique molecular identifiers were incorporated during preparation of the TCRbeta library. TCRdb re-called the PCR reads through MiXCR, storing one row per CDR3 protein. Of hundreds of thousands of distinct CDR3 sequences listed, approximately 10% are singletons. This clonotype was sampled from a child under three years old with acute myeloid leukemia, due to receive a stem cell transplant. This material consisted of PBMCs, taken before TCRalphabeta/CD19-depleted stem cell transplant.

The CDR3 coding sequence is TGCAGTGCGAAGTCGGTGGGCTCGGTGACTGAGCAGTTCTTC. This translates into CSAKSVGSVTEQFF. The V gene is TRBV20-1, the J gene TRBJ2-1, with D hard to call. The CDR3 has 14 residues. V was clipped by 6 bases and J by 9 bases, with 21 bases between them. Germline CDR1 is DFQATT and CDR2 is SNEGSKA (reference sequence).